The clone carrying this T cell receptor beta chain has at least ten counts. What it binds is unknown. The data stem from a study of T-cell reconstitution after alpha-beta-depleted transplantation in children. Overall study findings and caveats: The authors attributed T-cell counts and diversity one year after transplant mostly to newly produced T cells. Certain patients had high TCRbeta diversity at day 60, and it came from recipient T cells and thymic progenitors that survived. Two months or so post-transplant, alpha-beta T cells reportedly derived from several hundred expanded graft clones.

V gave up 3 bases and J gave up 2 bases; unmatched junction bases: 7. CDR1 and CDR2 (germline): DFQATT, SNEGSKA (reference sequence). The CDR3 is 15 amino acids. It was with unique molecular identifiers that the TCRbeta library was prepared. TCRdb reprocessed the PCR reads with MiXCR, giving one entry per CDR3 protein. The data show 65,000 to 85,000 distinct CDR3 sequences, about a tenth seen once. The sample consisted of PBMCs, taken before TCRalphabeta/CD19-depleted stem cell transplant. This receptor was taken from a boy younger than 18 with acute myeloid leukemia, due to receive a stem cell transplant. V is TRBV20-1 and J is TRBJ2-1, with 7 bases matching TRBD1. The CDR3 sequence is CSARGTDLPYNEQFF. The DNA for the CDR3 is TGCAGTGCTAGGGGGACAGATCTTCCCTACAATGAGCAGTTCTTC.